This passage covers 13 T cell receptor beta chains from one sample sequenced in a study of beta chain features in type 1 diabetes. Of the isolated RNA, all was reverse transcribed, and so the sequenced material was expressed TCRB transcripts. Only in-frame clones appear in the TCRdb table, and some are missing; sequencing was by immunoSEQ multiplex PCR. This sample has about 140,000 clones, with 9.7% found just once. Input material: central memory CD4+ T cells from blood. The receptors were sampled from a woman aged 40 to 50 in good health.

This clone was observed a few times. CDR3 nucleotides: TGTGCCAGCAGCTTAGGACTAGCGGGGCTCACCGGGGAGCTGTTTTTT. Its translation: CASSLGLAGLTGELFF. V gene TRBV11-2 combines with J gene TRBJ2-2; 11 nucleotides match TRBD2. The CDR3 has 16 amino acids. Germline values: CDR1 SGHAT, CDR2 FQNNGV. Germline trimming cut 1 base from V and 4 bases from J; bases unmatched to any gene: 2.

This clone occurred a few times. V usage is TRBV21-1 and J usage is TRBJ2-7; TRBD1, the D gene given by the table, was not confirmed from the DNA. TRBV21-1 has pseudogene status. The CDR3 totals 17 residues. For the CDR3, the DNA is TGTGCCAGCAGCAAACCTTCCTCCCGGGACAGGGGTTACGAGCAGTACTTC. Encoded protein: CASSKPSSRDRGYEQYF.

This clone was counted between two and nine times. The chain has TRBV6-5 and TRBJ2-3, with D possibly TRBD2 on 7 matching bases. The CDR3 has 13 amino acids. Trimming cost V 4 bases and J 5 bases, with 10 bases left between them. Germline V lookup: CDR1 MNHEY, CDR2 SVGAGI. The CDR3 sequence is CASSSRGRDTQYF. CDR3 DNA sequence: TGTGCCAGCAGTTCGCGGGGGCGAGATACGCAGTATTTT.

This clone has only a few counts. This chain uses TRBV20-1 with TRBJ2-1; D remains unclear. The CDR3 extends over 11 amino acids. The germline V gene encodes CDR1 DFQATT and CDR2 SNEGSKA (reference sequence). V was clipped by 8 bases and J by 6 bases, with 11 bases between them. The CDR3 spells CSRVRGNEQFF. Here the CDR3 DNA reads TGCAGTCGGGTCCGAGGCAATGAGCAGTTCTTC.

This clone was recorded a few times. The chain uses TRBV18 and TRBJ1-6; the match to TRBD1 covers 9 bases. Germline assignment: CDR1 KGHSH and CDR2 LQKENI. This CDR3 is 16 amino acids long. The V segment lost 2 bases and the J segment 9 bases; nucleotides outside the gene matches: 8. The CDR3 sequence: CASSPSRTGEGSPLHF. As DNA, the CDR3 is TGTGCCAGCTCACCAAGCAGGACAGGGGAAGGTTCACCCCTCCACTTT.

V is TRBV11-2 and J is TRBJ2-1, with 8 bases lining up with TRBD2. Unmatched junction bases numbered 5, after V lost 3 bases and J lost 1 base. The CDR3 runs 16 residues. CDR1 is SGHAT, CDR2 FQNNGV, per germline. CDR3 sequence (DNA): TGTGCCAGCAGCTTTTCCCCTAGCGGGTCCTACAATGAGCAGTTCTTC. Residues: CASSFSPSGSYNEQFF.

This clone was found many times. The chain is built from TRBV5-4 and TRBJ2-5; D perhaps matches TRBD1 (6 bases). Germline lookup yields CDR1 SGHNT and CDR2 YYREEE (reference sequence). The length of the CDR3 is 15 residues. V was clipped by 3 bases and J by 7 bases, with 19 bases between them. CDR3 in amino acids: CASSSTGMGRGTQYF. The CDR3 nucleotides are TGTGCCAGCAGCTCAACAGGGATGGGACGCGGGACCCAGTACTTC.

This clone was seen only a few times. The chain couples TRBV5-1 to TRBJ2-7, with TRBD1 identical over 9 bases. The V gene's germline CDR1 is SGHRS and CDR2 YFSETQ. This CDR3 comprises 14 residues. The V and J ends lost 3 bases and 4 bases, in that order; junction bases with no gene match: 5. The CDR3: CASSSGTGSYEQYF. The CDR3, as DNA: TGCGCCAGCAGCTCCGGGACAGGGTCGTACGAGCAGTACTTC.

The rearrangement uses TRBV5-1 and TRBJ2-7, with TRBD2 matching 9 bases. Germline lookup yields CDR1 SGHRS and CDR2 YFSETQ. Trimming removed 0 bases from V and 6 bases from J; junction bases left unmatched: 4. The CDR3 runs to 14 residues. CDR3 loop: CASSLGLAGLEQYF. The DNA for the CDR3 is TGCGCCAGCAGCTTGGGGCTAGCGGGGCTCGAGCAGTACTTC.

This CDR3 is CASSTGQGAGQPQHF. The CDR3 nucleotides read TGTGCCAGTAGTACGGGACAGGGGGCCGGTCAGCCCCAGCATTTT. The J gene is TRBJ1-5, the V gene TRBV19; 12 nucleotides align to TRBD1. CDR1 is LNHDA, CDR2 SQIVND, per germline (reference sequence). This CDR3 is built from 15 residues. Trimming removed 4 bases from V and 6 bases from J; junction bases left unmatched: 4. The full variable domain, with the rest looked up from reference TRBV19 and TRBJ1-5, is DGGITQSPKYLFRKEGQNVTLSCEQNLNHDAMYWYRQDPGQGLRLIYYSQIVNDFQKGDIAEGYSVSREKKESFPLTVTSAQKNPTAFYLCASSTGQGAGQPQHFGDGTRLSIL.

This rearrangement joins TRBV7-8 to TRBJ2-7, with 7 bases aligning to TRBD1. Germline V CDR1 and CDR2: SGHVS, FQNEAQ. V lost 0 bases and J lost 5; bases outside the gene matches: 4. This CDR3 spans 14 amino acids. Here the CDR3 reads CASSLAQGSHEQYF. The DNA for the CDR3 is TGTGCCAGCAGCTTAGCACAGGGGTCCCACGAGCAGTACTTC.

This clone turned up a few times. This chain joins TRBV25-1 and TRBJ2-1; 13 nucleotides match TRBD2. The CDR3 is 16 residues long. V gave up 4 bases and J gave up 7 bases; unmatched junction bases: 7. The V gene's germline CDR1 is MGHDK and CDR2 SYGVNS. CDR3 amino acids: CASSGTSGGAKNEQFF. The CDR3 region has the DNA TGTGCCAGCAGTGGAACTAGCGGGGGGGCCAAGAATGAGCAGTTCTTC. The full variable domain, in which reference TRBV25-1 and TRBJ2-1 provide the parts outside the CDR3, is EADIYQTPRYLVIGTGKKITLECSQTMGHDKMYWYQQDPGMELHLIHYSYGVNSTEKGDLSSESTVSRIRTEHFPLTLESARPSHTSQYLCASSGTSGGAKNEQFFGPGTRLTVL.

This clone was found a few times. The same CDR3 is also encoded by other DNA sequences in this sample. This sequence joins TRBV18 and TRBJ2-5; D is unresolved. The CDR3 has 12 residues. Looked up from germline, CDR1 is KGHSH and CDR2 is LQKENI. V was pared by 2 bases and J by 5 bases, with 6 bases between. This CDR3 reads CASSPSEETQYF. The CDR3 region has the DNA TGTGCCAGCTCACCATCGGAGGAGACCCAGTACTTC.